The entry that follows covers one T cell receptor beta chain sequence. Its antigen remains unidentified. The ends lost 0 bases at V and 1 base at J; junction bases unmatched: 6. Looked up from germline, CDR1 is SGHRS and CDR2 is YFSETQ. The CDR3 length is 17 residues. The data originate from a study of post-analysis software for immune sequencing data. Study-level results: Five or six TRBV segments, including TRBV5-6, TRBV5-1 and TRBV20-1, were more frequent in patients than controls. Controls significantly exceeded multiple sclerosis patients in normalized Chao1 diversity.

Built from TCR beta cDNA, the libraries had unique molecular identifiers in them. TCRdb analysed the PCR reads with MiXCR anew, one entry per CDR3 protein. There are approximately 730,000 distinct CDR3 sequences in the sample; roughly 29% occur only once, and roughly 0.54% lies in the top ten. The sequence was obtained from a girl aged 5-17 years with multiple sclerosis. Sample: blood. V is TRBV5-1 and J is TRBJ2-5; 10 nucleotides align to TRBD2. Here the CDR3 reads CASSLEGSGGPQETQYF. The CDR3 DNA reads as TGCGCCAGCAGCTTGGAGGGTAGCGGGGGGCCCCAAGAGACCCAGTACTTC.